This T cell receptor (beta chain) was retrieved from a study of cytomegalovirus exposure and HLA in healthy donors. The germline V gene has CDR1 MNHNY and CDR2 SVGAGI (reference sequence). The V gene end was trimmed by 2 bases and the J gene end by 1 base; junction bases not matched to a gene: 1. CDR3 length equals 14 residues. The assay was immunoSEQ multiplex PCR, and TCRdb's table has in-frame clones only and misses some. The sample consists of 110,000 or so clones, 80% to 90% of them appearing once. Specimen: PBMCs. The chain uses TRBV6-6 and TRBJ1-1; 7 bases map to TRBD1. The receptor's source is a man aged 18 to 30 in good health and CMV-seropositive. The CDR3 here is CASSYRDRNTEAFF. As DNA, the CDR3 is TGTGCCAGCAGTTACCGGGACAGGAACACTGAAGCTTTCTTT.